Included here is one T cell receptor beta chain sequence, with context. Sequencing used immunoSEQ multiplex PCR; TCRdb keeps in-frame clones, though not all of them. In the table there are roughly 130,000 clones, roughly nine tenths of which are singletons. The sample originates from a study of blood T cell repertoires in COVID-19. About the research overall: The study drew acute and convalescent COVID-19 samples from the United States, Italy and Spain.

Trimming stripped 5 bases from V and 4 bases from J, with 9 bases between. The CDR3 is made up of 13 amino acids. Germline assignment: CDR1 SEHNR and CDR2 FQNEAQ (reference sequence). This clonotype was sampled from a man aged 50-59 years with active COVID-19. Sequencing was carried out using peripheral blood. V usage is TRBV7-9 and J usage is TRBJ1-5; D gene ambiguous. The CDR3 region has the DNA TGTGCCAGCAGCCCCCACACGAATCAGCCCCAGCATTTT. Translation: CASSPHTNQPQHF.